A selection of T cell receptor beta chains follows, all from one sample in a study of blood T cell repertoires in COVID-19. Sequencing used immunoSEQ multiplex PCR; TCRdb keeps in-frame clones, though not all of them. The sample shows 300,000 to 400,000 clones, approximately 88% of them seen only once. Material for sequencing was peripheral blood. The receptors here all came from a man aged 30-40 years with COVID-19, enrolled during active disease. CDR3s include the opening cysteine and the closing phenylalanine or tryptophan. Fields, in order: D gene, V gene, clone size, J gene, CDR3 DNA, CDR3 protein. D genes are given only for firm matches. The listing skips clone size in some rows; elsewhere it reads once, few, many or a size class.

d_call: TRBD1
v_call: TRBV19
clone_size: -
j_call: TRBJ1-2
cdr3_nt: TGTGCCAGTACTAACGAAGACAGGGTATGGAGAGGCTACACCTTC
cdr3_aa: CASTNEDRVWRGYTF

d_call: TRBD2
v_call: TRBV7-6
clone_size: -
j_call: TRBJ2-5
cdr3_nt: TGTGCCAGCAGCGCGACTAGCGGGGGGGTTCTGGAGACCCAGTACTTC
cdr3_aa: CASSATSGGVLETQYF

d_call: TRBD1
v_call: TRBV29-1
clone_size: few
j_call: TRBJ1-1
cdr3_nt: TGCAGCGTGCGGACAGGGTACAGCACTGAAGCTTTCTTT
cdr3_aa: CSVRTGYSTEAFF

d_call: TRBD2
v_call: TRBV28
clone_size: -
j_call: TRBJ2-5
cdr3_nt: TGTGCCAGCAGGCCTCCGGGACTAGCGGCTCAAGAGACCCAGTACTTC
cdr3_aa: CASRPPGLAAQETQYF

d_call: -
v_call: TRBV2
clone_size: -
j_call: TRBJ2-2
cdr3_nt: TGTGCCAGCGCGGGACAGTTTAACGGGGAGCTGTTTTTT
cdr3_aa: CASAGQFNGELFF

d_call: TRBD1
v_call: TRBV4-2
clone_size: -
j_call: TRBJ2-7
cdr3_nt: TGTGCCAGCAGCCAAGATCAACAGGGGAGCTCCTACGAGCAGTACTTC
cdr3_aa: CASSQDQQGSSYEQYF

d_call: -
v_call: TRBV7-3
clone_size: once
j_call: TRBJ2-1
cdr3_nt: TGTGCCAGCAGCTCAATGGGAGGTCGGGAGCAGTTCTTC
cdr3_aa: CASSSMGGREQFF

d_call: -
v_call: TRBV7-2
clone_size: -
j_call: TRBJ1-1
cdr3_nt: TGTGCCAGCAGCGGGCACAGGGACACTGAAGCTTTCTTT
cdr3_aa: CASSGHRDTEAFF

d_call: TRBD1
v_call: TRBV6-2/TRBV6-3
clone_size: -
j_call: TRBJ1-2
cdr3_nt: TGTGCCAGCAGTTTGTTGGCGGGACAGGGAAGTCGGAACTATGGCTACACCTTC
cdr3_aa: CASSLLAGQGSRNYGYTF

d_call: TRBD1
v_call: TRBV6-5
clone_size: -
j_call: TRBJ1-5
cdr3_nt: TGTGCCAGCATTCGGACAGGGACGAACAATCAGCCCCAGCATTTT
cdr3_aa: CASIRTGTNNQPQHF

d_call: -
v_call: TRBV4-1
clone_size: -
j_call: TRBJ2-5
cdr3_nt: TGCGCCAGCAGCCAAGGACAGGAGAAAGAGACCCAGTACTTC
cdr3_aa: CASSQGQEKETQYF

d_call: -
v_call: TRBV19
clone_size: -
j_call: TRBJ2-7
cdr3_nt: TGTGCCAGTAGTGTCGGGACATCCTACGAGCAGTACTTC
cdr3_aa: CASSVGTSYEQYF

d_call: -
v_call: TRBV18
clone_size: -
j_call: TRBJ2-2
cdr3_nt: TGTGCCAGCTCAGGGAGACAGAACACCGGGGAGCTGTTTTTT
cdr3_aa: CASSGRQNTGELFF

d_call: TRBD1
v_call: TRBV5-8
clone_size: -
j_call: TRBJ1-1
cdr3_nt: TGTGCCAGCAGCCGACGGGACAGGGCTGAAGCTTTCTTT
cdr3_aa: CASSRRDRAEAFF

d_call: TRBD1
v_call: TRBV9
clone_size: -
j_call: TRBJ1-3
cdr3_nt: TGTGCCAGCAGCGGGGGACAGCTCTCTGGAAACACCATATATTTT
cdr3_aa: CASSGGQLSGNTIYF

d_call: TRBD1
v_call: TRBV7-9
clone_size: -
j_call: TRBJ1-2
cdr3_nt: TGTGCCAGCAGCTCACGACAGGGGGCAGGGGGCTACACCTTC
cdr3_aa: CASSSRQGAGGYTF

d_call: TRBD1
v_call: TRBV3-1/TRBV3-2
clone_size: -
j_call: TRBJ1-2
cdr3_nt: TGTGCCAGCAGCTACATTTCAGGGGGCGACTATGGCTACACCTTC
cdr3_aa: CASSYISGGDYGYTF

d_call: -
v_call: TRBV7-2
clone_size: -
j_call: TRBJ2-2
cdr3_nt: TGTGCTACCGGGCGGAGACAGACCGGGGAGCTGTTTTTT
cdr3_aa: CATGRRQTGELFF

d_call: -
v_call: TRBV11-3
clone_size: few
j_call: TRBJ2-7
cdr3_nt: TGTGCCAGCAGCACCGCCCCCGGCGAGCAGTACTTC
cdr3_aa: CASSTAPGEQYF

d_call: -
v_call: TRBV6-4
clone_size: -
j_call: TRBJ1-1
cdr3_nt: TGTGCCAGCAACCGACAGAAGAACACTGAAGCTTTCTTT
cdr3_aa: CASNRQKNTEAFF

d_call: TRBD1
v_call: TRBV25-1
clone_size: -
j_call: TRBJ2-1
cdr3_nt: TGTGCCAGCAGTCAAATTGGGACAGGGGGAAATGAGCAGTTCTTC
cdr3_aa: CASSQIGTGGNEQFF

d_call: -
v_call: TRBV12-3/TRBV12-4
clone_size: -
j_call: TRBJ1-2
cdr3_nt: TGTGCTACACAAGGAGGGAATCATGGCTACACCTTC
cdr3_aa: CATQGGNHGYTF

d_call: -
v_call: TRBV28
clone_size: -
j_call: TRBJ2-3
cdr3_nt: TGTGCCAGCAGTTTGAGGGATTTCACAGATACGCAGTATTTT
cdr3_aa: CASSLRDFTDTQYF

d_call: TRBD1
v_call: TRBV2
clone_size: -
j_call: TRBJ1-3
cdr3_nt: TGTGCCAGCAGCGTCGGACAGGGAGGCTTGGGAAACACCATATATTTT
cdr3_aa: CASSVGQGGLGNTIYF

d_call: TRBD2
v_call: TRBV28
clone_size: -
j_call: TRBJ2-1
cdr3_nt: TGTGCCAGCAGTTTATCCCCGGGACTAGCGGTCAATGAGCAGTTCTTC
cdr3_aa: CASSLSPGLAVNEQFF

d_call: TRBD1
v_call: TRBV6-5
clone_size: -
j_call: TRBJ2-7
cdr3_nt: TGTGCCAGCAGTCCCGGACAGGTCTACGAGCAGTACTTC
cdr3_aa: CASSPGQVYEQYF